This T cell receptor (beta chain) was recovered during a study of metastatic and nonmetastatic thyroid tumors (TCRdb year 2020). About the full investigation: The researchers compared repertoires between peripheral blood samples and tumor or nodule tissue samples from patients with malignant or benign thyroid disease. The paper as a whole reports these results and caveats: In both blood and tumor samples, TCR beta diversity was reported to be significantly higher in malignant tumors than in benign nodules.

This clone was seen ten or more times. The antigen this receptor binds is unknown. No base qualities exist here, and no much larger clone lies one base off it. Library generation was performed with PCR. TCRdb names Illumina HiSeq 4000 as the instrument used. High-throughput sequencing was used to profile the CDR3 region of the TCR beta-chain in every patient. The original pipeline was this. CDR3 differences across clinicopathological groups were used to build a classifier for discriminating distant-metastatic papillary thyroid cancer patients. The Shannon index was used to assess repertoire diversity, and the Morisita-Horn index was used to assess tumor-blood repertoire similarity. Using fastp at Q25 and MiXCR, TCRdb reprocessed the public reads and kept productive beta chains. These V and J calls are TCRdb output, not the study's own analysis. For this sample there are about 70,000 clones; roughly 18% appear just once. More than 10% of the sample belongs to the ten largest clones.

The trim is 7 bases for V and 2 bases for J, with a gap of 12 bases between the germline ends. Based on the germline V gene (reference sequence), the CDR1 and CDR2 sequences are SEHNR and FQNEAQ. From the cysteine through the phenylalanine, the CDR3 covers 14 amino acids. Just CDR3 DNA is preserved here, 42 bases in frame from base 1. No patient had received any treatment before thyroid surgery. The study retrospectively analysed patient clinical samples collected from the early 2010s to the late 2010s using T-cell receptor beta sequencing. The material sequenced was blood. Here the chain combines TRBV7-9 and TRBJ2-1; the D element might be TRBD1 or TRBD2, as each aligns at 5 bases. The clonotype comes from a female donor with papillary thyroid cancer or a benign thyroid nodule (not recorded which). Some clones in this sample may be carry-over from other donors' samples. The CDR3 reads as follows: CASTRRDPYNEQFF. Read as DNA, the sequence is TGTGCCAGCACCCGCCGGGACCCCTACAATGAGCAGTTCTTC.